This TCR beta chain was captured in a study of radiotherapy plus CTLA-4 blockade in lung cancer. Using immunoSEQ multiplex PCR, the repertoire was profiled, and TCRdb retains in-frame clones only, with some absent. The sample gives 35,000 to 40,000 clones, approximately 83% of which show up once; approximately 23% is in the top ten. This clone appeared a few times. This CDR3 has 16 amino acids. Trimming removed 0 bases from V and 3 bases from J, with 14 bases in between. Germline CDR1 SGHTA, CDR2 FQGNSA. This receptor was obtained from a human donor with non-small cell lung cancer whose response to radiotherapy plus ipilimumab could not be evaluated. The chain combines TRBV7-2 with TRBJ2-5, with TRBD2 as a possible D gene (6 bases). The material sequenced was peripheral blood, taken from a patient treated with radiotherapy plus ipilimumab. The CDR3 nucleotides read TGTGCCAGCAGCTTAGCTAGGACTACCGTAAAAGAGACCCAGTACTTC. Translated, it gives CASSLARTTVKETQYF.